This T cell receptor beta chain originates from a study of T cells expressing NK-cell markers. Across the whole study: The sequencing cohort of eight donors included seven HCMV-seropositive individuals and one seronegative individual. Study results and limitations: In several donors, dominant NKG2C+ clonotypes were roughly 1.0-7.5% of CD8+ T cells.

In regard to this clonotype: Its target is unknown.

Production of TCR beta cDNA relied on 5'RACE template switching with UMIs. Using the 5' RACE reads, TCRdb records one entry per CDR3 protein without DNA. The sample totals 550,000 to 600,000 distinct CDR3 sequences. Germline V lookup: CDR1 SEHNR, CDR2 FQNEAQ (reference sequence). CDR3 length: 15 residues. Specimen: blood T cells: a sorted CD56 or NKG2C T cell subset, CD4+ or CD8+ T cells, or bulk PBMC T cells (not recorded which). The sequence was obtained from a man between 18 and 35 years old in good health. The chain carries TRBV7-9 and TRBJ1-1. The CDR3 spells CASSRGEGGWTEAFF.